The present entry profiles one TCR beta chain with its context. Its cognate antigen is unknown. Other DNA sequences within the sample encode an identical CDR3. The source of the sample is a study of cytomegalovirus exposure and HLA in healthy donors. Profiled with immunoSEQ multiplex PCR; TCRdb holds only in-frame clones, not every one. In the table there are around 250,000 clones, about 92% of which are singletons. V was clipped by 5 bases and J by 0 bases; unmatched bases: 3. Looked up from germline, CDR1 is SGHTA and CDR2 is FQGTGA. The CDR3 length is 15 residues. Overall study results and limits: Investigators reported some 150 TCR beta chains as tied to cytomegalovirus.

Sequencing was performed on PBMCs. The clonotype was recovered from a woman in her thirties in good health and CMV-seronegative. This rearrangement joins TRBV7-3 to TRBJ2-1; 8 nucleotides line up with TRBD2. The CDR3, as DNA: TGTGCCAGCAGCCTCAGCGGGAGCTCCTACAATGAGCAGTTCTTC. Its translation is CASSLSGSSYNEQFF.